Below, 32 T cell receptor beta chains from the same sample are listed, as sequenced in a study of T cells in Graves' hyperthyroidism and ophthalmopathy (dated by TCRdb to about 2019). Library construction relied on multiplex PCR. Sequencing instrument: Illumina HiSeq 2000. TCR beta CDR3 regions were amplified from RNA transcripts. A first-round RT-PCR of the TCR CDR3 used the HTBI primer set with the Qiagen OneStep RT-PCR kit. Clones were called with MiXCR by TCRdb after fastp trimmed the public reads at Q25, and only in-frame beta chains were retained. Identical CDR3 proteins give one entry, which carries the most common genes and DNA. The sample data list over 400,000 distinct CDR3 sequences, and about 14% of these were observed just once. The ten largest clones take up approximately 13% of the sample. The sample consisted of blood. These receptors originate from a man aged 18-30 years with Graves' ophthalmopathy.

The chain joins TRBV19 to TRBJ1-6; the D gene is possibly TRBD1 (5 bases). Trimming left V 2 bases short and J 8 bases short, with 7 bases between. Germline V gene sequence: CDR1 LNHDA, CDR2 SQIVND (reference sequence). The CDR3 extends over 13 amino acids. The CDR3 DNA follows: TGTGCCAGTAGTATACAGGGCGATTCACCCCTCCACTTT. It translates to CASSIQGDSPLHF.

This clonotype showed up many times. The chain is built from TRBV7-2 and TRBJ2-1; 11 bases agree with TRBD2. Trimming cost V 1 base and J 4 bases; bases outside gene matches: 3. The V gene's germline CDR1 is SGHTA and CDR2 FQGNSA. CDR3 length: 16 residues. For the CDR3, the DNA is TGTGCCAGCAGCTTAGTTGGGACTAGCGGATACAATGAGCAGTTCTTC. Translating it yields CASSLVGTSGYNEQFF.

This clonotype was counted ten times or more. This chain links TRBV5-1 with TRBJ2-7; 11 bases align to TRBD2. The CDR3 covers 19 residues. Unmatched junction bases numbered 16, after V lost 3 bases and J lost 2 bases. The germline CDR1 and CDR2 sequences are SGHRS and YFSETQ. Here the CDR3 reads CASSSLPGLAEQWPYEQYF. For the CDR3, the DNA is TGCGCCAGCAGCTCTCTCCCGGGACTAGCGGAACAATGGCCCTACGAGCAGTACTTC.

This clonotype was recorded at least ten times. The rearrangement joins TRBV12-5 to TRBJ2-3; D is unclear. This CDR3 has 11 amino acids. Germline V gene sequence: CDR1 LGHNT, CDR2 FRNRAP. The germline V and J ends were trimmed by 1 base and 8 bases, with 4 bases remaining between them. Here the CDR3 reads CASGLDGTQYF. The CDR3 DNA sequence: TGTGCTAGTGGTTTGGACGGTACGCAGTATTTT.

Ten or more counts support this clonotype. The rearrangement joins TRBV3-1 to TRBJ2-5; D is ambiguous. V lost 2 bases and J lost 6, with 7 bases in between. CDR1 and CDR2 from the germline V gene are LGHDT and YNNKEL (reference sequence). The length of the CDR3 is 12 residues. CDR3 nucleotide sequence: TGTGCCAGCAGCCAATCCATGCAGACCCAGTACTTC. Translated, it gives CASSQSMQTQYF.

This clonotype occurred a few times. This rearrangement joins TRBV6-2 or TRBV6-3 to TRBJ2-1, with D perhaps TRBD1 or TRBD2 (5 bases each). This CDR3 contains 14 residues. Germline V gene sequence: CDR1 MNHEY, CDR2 SVGEGT. The V end lost 6 bases, the J end lost 7 bases, and 16 bases lay between the germline ends. CDR3 DNA sequence: TGTGCCAGCAGCCGGGGCCCTTCCAGGAATGAGCAGTTCTTC. Translation: CASSRGPSRNEQFF.

This clonotype was observed a handful of times. V is TRBV7-9 and J is TRBJ1-4; D not resolved. V was cut by 4 bases and J by 7 bases, with 13 bases left in between. The CDR3 runs 14 residues. The germline CDR1 and CDR2 sequences are SEHNR and FQNEAQ (reference sequence). The CDR3 bases are TGTGCCAGCAGCTCCGTAAGGCTCGGTGAAAAACTGTTTTTT. Translated: CASSSVRLGEKLFF.

This clonotype was counted ten times or more. V is TRBV3-1 and J is TRBJ1-6; 9 nucleotides align to TRBD1. Losses at the gene ends were 1 base for V and 10 bases for J; bases not matched to a gene: 5. The CDR3 is 15 residues long. Germline V CDR1 and CDR2: LGHDT, YNNKEL (reference sequence). DNA for the CDR3: TGTGCCAGCAGCCAAGGGGGACAGGGTTCGTCACCCCTCCACTTT. It encodes CASSQGGQGSSPLHF.

The table lists this clonotype with a count of one. With a much larger clone just one base away, this may be a read error. The chain carries TRBV6-2 or TRBV6-3 and TRBJ2-7; D gene ambiguous. Germline assignment: CDR1 MNHEY and CDR2 SVGEGT. The CDR3 contains 15 residues. The CDR3 reads CASSILPGASYERYF. For the CDR3, the DNA is TGTGCCAGCAGTATTCTTCCTGGCGCCTCCTACGAGCGGTACTTC.

This clonotype has a count of ten or more. This rearrangement joins TRBV20-1 to TRBJ2-5, with D possibly matching TRBD2 (6 bases). The V and J ends lost 2 bases and 4 bases respectively, with 17 bases between them. CDR1 DFQATT and CDR2 SNEGSKA come from the germline V gene (reference sequence). The CDR3 loop spans 15 amino acids. CDR3 nucleotides: TGCAGTGCTAGATATATCCGTAGACTAGGAGAGACCCAGTACTTC. Translated: CSARYIRRLGETQYF.

This clonotype occurred a few times. The chain carries TRBV7-9 and TRBJ2-3; the D gene is possibly TRBD1 (6 bases). Germline lookup yields CDR1 SEHNR and CDR2 FQNEAQ (reference sequence). The CDR3 runs 17 residues. Trimming removed 3 bases at V and 6 bases at J, with 22 bases between. As DNA, the CDR3 is TGTGCCAGCAGCTTTTATTTAGGGGGAGCAGGGTCGGATACGCAGTATTTT. It specifies CASSFYLGGAGSDTQYF.

The chain has TRBV5-4 and TRBJ2-5; 7 positions agree with TRBD2. This CDR3 is built from 12 residues. V was clipped by 3 bases and J by 8 bases; unmatched bases: 4. Looked up from germline, CDR1 is SGHNT and CDR2 is YYREEE (reference sequence). CDR3 bases: TGTGCCAGCAGCTCTAGCGGAGGAACCCAGTACTTC. It is translated as CASSSSGGTQYF.

This clonotype has a count of ten or more. The V gene is TRBV24-1, the J gene TRBJ2-5; no clear D gene. V was trimmed by 4 bases and J by 1 base, leaving 6 bases between them. Per germline, CDR1 KGHDR and CDR2 SFDVKD. The CDR3 covers 13 residues. CDR3: CATSDPLQETQYF. Written as DNA, the CDR3 is TGTGCCACCAGTGACCCACTCCAAGAGACCCAGTACTTC.

This clonotype was observed many times. This chain uses TRBV12-3 or TRBV12-4 with TRBJ2-1, with D possibly being TRBD2 (6 bases). CDR3 length equals 15 residues. Trimming took 6 bases from V and 4 from J, leaving 16 bases between them. CDR3 in DNA: TGTGCCAGCAGCCCTGCCACTAGCCCTTACAATGAGCAGTTCTTC. Translation gives CASSPATSPYNEQFF.

This clonotype showed up many times. The chain combines TRBV20-1 with TRBJ2-7; D may match TRBD1 or TRBD2 (5 bases each). CDR3 length: 14 residues. Per the germline V gene, CDR1 is DFQATT and CDR2 is SNEGSKA (reference sequence). The germline V and J ends were trimmed by 2 bases and 0 bases, with 11 bases remaining between them. CDR3 DNA: TGCAGTGCTAGAACGGGACGGAGCTCCTACGAGCAGTACTTC. Its translation: CSARTGRSSYEQYF.

The chain combines TRBV7-2 with TRBJ1-2, with D possibly matching TRBD1 (5 bases). V was trimmed by 5 bases and J by 0 bases, leaving 13 bases between them. CDR1 and CDR2 (germline): SGHTA, FQGNSA. The CDR3 has 15 amino acids. The CDR3 sequence is CASSHRGGANYGYTF. The CDR3 DNA follows: TGTGCCAGCAGCCACCGCGGGGGAGCTAACTATGGCTACACCTTC.

The chain recombines TRBV7-3 with TRBJ2-2; 7 bases fit TRBD2. CDR3 length equals 17 residues. Germline assignment: CDR1 SGHTA and CDR2 FQGTGA. Trimming cost V 3 bases and J 4 bases; bases outside gene matches: 11. Here the CDR3 DNA reads TGTGCCAGCAGCTTCCGTTGGCGGGAGAGGGGCACCGGGGAGCTGTTTTTT. Encoded protein: CASSFRWRERGTGELFF.

V and J are TRBV10-2 and TRBJ2-3; 9 bases match TRBD2. The CDR3 loop spans 15 amino acids. From germline, CDR1 is WSHSY and CDR2 SAAADI. J was trimmed by 6 bases and V by 4 bases; bases with no gene match: 8. The CDR3 nucleotides read TGCGCCAGCAGTGGTCAGCGGGGGGCGGGTGATACGCAGTATTTT. Its protein product is CASSGQRGAGDTQYF.

In this sample, this clonotype turned up many times. The chain joins TRBV3-1 to TRBJ2-1, with a tentative D call TRBD2 (5 bases). The V and J ends lost 0 bases and 3 bases respectively, with 12 bases between them. Germline V gene lookup returns CDR1 LGHDT and CDR2 YNNKEL (reference sequence). The CDR3 runs to 16 residues. The CDR3 region has the DNA TGTGCCAGCAGCCAAGATCAGCGGCGGCTCTACAATGAGCAGTTCTTC. It is translated as CASSQDQRRLYNEQFF.

The table lists this clonotype with many counts. This chain joins TRBV18 and TRBJ1-3; D possibly corresponds to TRBD1 (5 bases). CDR3 size: 14 residues. Germline CDR1 reads KGHSH; CDR2 reads LQKENI. V dropped 0 bases and J dropped 5 bases, with 8 bases sitting between them. The CDR3 sequence is CASSPPGRRNTIYF. The CDR3 DNA follows: TGTGCCAGCTCACCACCGGGACGAAGAAACACCATATATTTT.

CDR3 sequence: CSSSGGTGELFF. CDR3 nucleotide sequence: TGCAGCTCATCTGGGGGGACCGGGGAGCTGTTTTTT. This chain links TRBV29-1 with TRBJ2-2, with D possibly matching TRBD2 (6 bases). The CDR3 sequence is 12 residues long. The V end was cut by 8 bases, the J end by 5 bases, with 12 bases between. The germline V gene has CDR1 SQVTM and CDR2 ANQGSEA.

The rearrangement joins TRBV24-1 to TRBJ2-1, with D perhaps assigned TRBD1 or TRBD2 (5 bases each). Trimming pared 1 base from V and 6 bases from J, leaving 12 bases between. The CDR3 consists of 15 residues. Per germline, CDR1 KGHDR and CDR2 SFDVKD. The CDR3 coding sequence is TGTGCCACCAGTGATTTCGAACGGGACGTCAATGAGCAGTTCTTC. Its translation is CATSDFERDVNEQFF.

This clonotype has only a few counts. V usage is TRBV5-8 and J usage is TRBJ2-1, with D possibly TRBD1 on 5 matching bases. Deletions cut 6 bases from V and 15 bases from J, with 28 bases between. CDR1 and CDR2 from the germline V gene are SGHTS and YDEGEE. CDR3 size: 15 residues. Written as DNA, the CDR3 is TGTGCCAGCAAGGGAACTGATGGCCAGGGTCGTTTAAGGTTCTTC. It encodes CASKGTDGQGRLRFF.

V is TRBV6-1 and J is TRBJ1-5; D gene ambiguous. Trimming took off 6 bases at V and 0 bases at J, with 15 bases between the two ends. This CDR3 is built from 16 residues. CDR1 is MNHNS, CDR2 SASEGT, per germline. CDR3 residues: CASRRLSEYSNQPQHF. The CDR3 DNA is TGTGCCAGCAGACGTTTGTCAGAGTATAGCAATCAGCCCCAGCATTTT.

This clonotype was detected ten times or more. This sequence joins TRBV5-8 and TRBJ1-5, with D possibly matching TRBD1 (5 bases). Germline CDR1 reads SGHTS; CDR2 reads YDEGEE. The CDR3 covers 14 residues. V was trimmed by 6 bases and J by 5 bases, leaving 15 bases between them. The DNA for the CDR3 is TGTGCCAGCACCACTTGGGGGAATGATCAGCCCCAGCATTTT. It encodes CASTTWGNDQPQHF.

Note on this clonotype: Just one base apart from a much larger clone, this may be a read error. The chain has TRBV6-1 and TRBJ1-3; 7 nucleotides agree with TRBD1. Germline CDR1 MNHNS, CDR2 SASEGT. This CDR3 region has 16 residues. Trimming removed 6 bases from V and 1 base from J; junction bases left unmatched: 9. The CDR3: CASSSRGPGSGNTIYF. Here the CDR3 DNA reads TGTGCCAGCAGCTCGAGGGGGCCCGGGTCTGGAAACACCATATATTTT.

With regard to this clonotype: A much larger clone differs by one base, so this may be a read error. The V call is TRBV27, the J call TRBJ1-2; 8 nucleotides match TRBD1. CDR1 is MNHEY and CDR2 is SMNVEV in the germline V gene (reference sequence). This CDR3 is 13 amino acids long. Losses at the gene ends were 5 bases for V and 7 bases for J; bases not matched to a gene: 6. CDR3 sequence (DNA): TGTGCCAGCAGTGGGCGGACAGGGTTTGGCTACACCTTC. This codes for CASSGRTGFGYTF.

This clonotype has at least ten counts. The chain employs TRBV10-1 and TRBJ2-3; 7 positions match TRBD2. Germline CDR1 reads WNHNN; CDR2 reads SYGVQD (reference sequence). V shed 6 bases and J 4 bases; nucleotides not matched to a gene: 7. The CDR3 loop spans 14 amino acids. CDR3 DNA: TGCGCCAGCAGGGGTGGCGGGAGTGCAGATACGCAGTATTTT. Its protein product is CASRGGGSADTQYF.

This clonotype was counted at least ten times. This chain joins TRBV3-1 and TRBJ1-1, with a tentative D call TRBD1 (5 bases). This CDR3 is built from 14 residues. Trimming took off 4 bases at V and 1 base at J, with 10 bases between the two ends. The germline gives CDR1 LGHDT, CDR2 YNNKEL (reference sequence). This CDR3 is CASSPRGANTEAFF. For the CDR3, the DNA is TGTGCCAGCAGCCCGAGAGGGGCGAACACTGAAGCTTTCTTT.

This clonotype was counted at least ten times. The chain combines TRBV25-1 with TRBJ2-7; 9 bases are a match to TRBD1. CDR3 size: 14 residues. Trimming cost V 5 bases and J 6 bases; bases outside gene matches: 8. In germline, CDR1 is MGHDK, CDR2 SYGVNS. CDR3 region: CASSFGTGIGEQYF. The CDR3 nucleotides are TGTGCCAGCAGTTTTGGGACAGGGATAGGCGAGCAGTACTTC.

This clonotype was counted between two and nine times. The chain employs TRBV5-1 and TRBJ2-2; 8 bases match TRBD1. V gave up 4 bases and J gave up 4 bases; unmatched junction bases: 9. The CDR3 has 16 amino acids. Germline CDR1 is SGHRS and CDR2 is YFSETQ. The CDR3 sequence is CASSMGYRGTTGELFF. DNA of the CDR3: TGCGCCAGCAGCATGGGTTACAGGGGGACCACCGGGGAGCTGTTTTTT.

This clonotype has only a few counts. With a much larger clone just one base away, this may be a read error. The chain combines TRBV18 with TRBJ1-1; D is uncertain. Germline V CDR1 and CDR2: KGHSH, LQKENI. This CDR3 has 13 residues. CDR3: CASPPSGNTEAFF. CDR3 sequence (DNA): TGTGCCAGCCCACCATCCGGGAACACTGAAGCTTTCTTT.